Sequencing of this T cell receptor (beta chain) was carried out in a study of blood T cell repertoires in COVID-19. Study-wide context: COVID-19 samples, acute and convalescent, were from the United States, Italy and Spain. From T cells, B-cell-depleted T cells, or PBMCs came the material, which was cDNA or gDNA.

In the original processing: Estimated nucleated cell counts came from reference gene primer amplification. TCRdb's copy holds only in-frame clones and misses some; the assay was immunoSEQ multiplex PCR. D and trimming were read from the DNA, whereas the V and J calls and clone size are those reported in that table. The sample holds approximately 230,000 clones, just under 85% seen once. After removal of 6 bases from V and 1 base from J, the junction contained 4 bases not matched to a gene. The CDR3 consists of 14 residues. Germline V gene sequence: CDR1 MNHEY, CDR2 SVGAGI. This chain connects TRBV6-5 to TRBJ2-7; TRBD1 matches 9 bases. The clonotype comes from a man at least 80 years old with acute or convalescent COVID-19. What was sequenced was peripheral blood. CDR3 DNA: TGTGCCAGCAGCGACAGGGGGTTTTCCTACGAGCAGTACTTC. Translated: CASSDRGFSYEQYF.